This T cell receptor beta chain comes out of a study of blood T cell repertoires in COVID-19. The wider study: Sources were T cells, B-cell-depleted T cells, or PBMCs; the material itself was cDNA or gDNA.

Germline loops: CDR1 KGHSH, CDR2 LQKENI. This CDR3 has 18 amino acids. J was trimmed by 3 bases and V by 2 bases; bases with no gene match: 13. Sequenced by immunoSEQ multiplex PCR; TCRdb stores in-frame clones only, minus some. The sample lists more than 400,000 clones, approximately 90% seen once, with roughly 0.7% in the top ten. Allocation to cohorts depended on clinical history reported by the participants. Donors of Cohort 3 who recovered were those that had two negative PCRs, clearance, or symptom resolution. The source is a woman aged 18-35 years who had recovered from COVID-19. The sample was PBMCs or T cells enriched from blood (not recorded which). V is TRBV18 and J is TRBJ1-2; TRBD1 aligns across 9 bases. The CDR3 protein is CASSPNQVSGQGYYGYTF. DNA for the CDR3: TGTGCCAGCTCACCAAATCAAGTTTCGGGACAGGGATACTATGGCTACACCTTC. Together with reference TRBV18 and TRBJ1-2, the CDR3 gives the full variable domain: NAGVMQNPRHLVRRRGQEARLRCSPMKGHSHVYWYRQLPEEGLKFMVYLQKENIIDESGMPKERFSAEFPKEGPSILRIQQVVRGDSAAYFCASSPNQVSGQGYYGYTFGSGTRLTVV.